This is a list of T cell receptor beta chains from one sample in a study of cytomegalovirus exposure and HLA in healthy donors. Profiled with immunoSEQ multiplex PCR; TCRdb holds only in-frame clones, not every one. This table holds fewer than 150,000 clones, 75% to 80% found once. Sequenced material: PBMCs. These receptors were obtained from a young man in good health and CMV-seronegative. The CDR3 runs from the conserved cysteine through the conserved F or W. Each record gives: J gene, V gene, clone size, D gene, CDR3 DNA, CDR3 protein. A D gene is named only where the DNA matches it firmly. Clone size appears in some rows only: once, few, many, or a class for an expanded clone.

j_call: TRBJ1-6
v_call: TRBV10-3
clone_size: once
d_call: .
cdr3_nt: TGTGCCATCAGTGATTGGAGTCAGCCTAATTCACCCCTCCACTTT
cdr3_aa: CAISDWSQPNSPLHF

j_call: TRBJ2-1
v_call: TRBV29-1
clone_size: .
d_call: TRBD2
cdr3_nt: TGCAGCGTTGTAGCGGGAGTGGGGTACAATGAGCAGTTCTTC
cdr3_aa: CSVVAGVGYNEQFF

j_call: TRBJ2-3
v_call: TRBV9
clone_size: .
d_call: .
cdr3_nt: TGTGCCAGTATCCCGATATCTACTAGCACAGATACGCAGTATTTT
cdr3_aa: CASIPISTSTDTQYF

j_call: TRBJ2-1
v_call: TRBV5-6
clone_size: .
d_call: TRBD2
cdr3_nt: TGTGCCAGCACCGACGGGGGGAGCTCCTACAATGAGCAGTTCTTC
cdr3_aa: CASTDGGSSYNEQFF

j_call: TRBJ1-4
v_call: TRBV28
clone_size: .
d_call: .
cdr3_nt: TGTGCCAGCAGTGGAGGCGGCCCGAATAGACATATACATGAAAAACTGTTTTTT
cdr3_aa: CASSGGGPNRHIHEKLFF

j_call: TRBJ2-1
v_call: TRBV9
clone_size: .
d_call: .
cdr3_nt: TGTGCCAGCAACGCGGGGCCGTCCTACAATGAGCAGTTCTTC
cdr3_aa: CASNAGPSYNEQFF

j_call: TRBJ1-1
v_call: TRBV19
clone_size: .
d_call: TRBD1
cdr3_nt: TGTGCCAGTAGTATGGGACAGGGGATGAACACTGAAGCTTTCTTT
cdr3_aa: CASSMGQGMNTEAFF

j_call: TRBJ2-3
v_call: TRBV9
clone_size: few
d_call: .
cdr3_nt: TGTGCCAGCAGCTCCGGACAGTTAGATACGCAGTATTTT
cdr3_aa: CASSSGQLDTQYF

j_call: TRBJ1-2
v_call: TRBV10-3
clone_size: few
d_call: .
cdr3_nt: TGTGCCATCAGGCCCCAGGGAACTGCTGCTAACTATGGCTACACCTTC
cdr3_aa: CAIRPQGTAANYGYTF

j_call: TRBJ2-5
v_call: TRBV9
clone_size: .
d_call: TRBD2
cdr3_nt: TGTGCCAGCAGCGTAGGGACTAGCGGGGGACAAGAGACCCAGTACTTC
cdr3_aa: CASSVGTSGGQETQYF

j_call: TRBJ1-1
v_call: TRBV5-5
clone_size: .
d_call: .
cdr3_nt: TGTGCCAGCAGCCCAAGGGGGGGGCCTGAAGCTTTCTTT
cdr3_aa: CASSPRGGPEAFF

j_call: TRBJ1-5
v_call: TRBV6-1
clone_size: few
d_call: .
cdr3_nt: TGTGCCAGCAGTGAACTCGCCCAGAGCAATCAGCCCCAGCATTTT
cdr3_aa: CASSELAQSNQPQHF

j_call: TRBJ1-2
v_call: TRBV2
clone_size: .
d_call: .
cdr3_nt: TGTGCCAGCAGTCCTCAGGGGAACTATGGCTACACCTTC
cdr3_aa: CASSPQGNYGYTF

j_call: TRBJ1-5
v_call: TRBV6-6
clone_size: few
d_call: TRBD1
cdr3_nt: TGTGCCAGCAGGATAACTGGACAGGGCGGTCAGCCCCAGCATTTT
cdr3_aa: CASRITGQGGQPQHF

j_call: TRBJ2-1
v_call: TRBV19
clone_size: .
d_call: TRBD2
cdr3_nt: TGTGCCAGTAGTATACAGCGGGGGGGATACAATGAGCAGTTCTTC
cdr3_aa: CASSIQRGGYNEQFF

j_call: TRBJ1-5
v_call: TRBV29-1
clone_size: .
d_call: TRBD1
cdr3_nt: TGCAGCGTTTTGACAGGGTACCTACCCAATCAGCCCCAGCATTTT
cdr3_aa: CSVLTGYLPNQPQHF

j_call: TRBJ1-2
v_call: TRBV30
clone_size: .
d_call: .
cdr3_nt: TGTGCCTGGAGTGTATCCAGGAATTATGGCTACACCTTC
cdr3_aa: CAWSVSRNYGYTF

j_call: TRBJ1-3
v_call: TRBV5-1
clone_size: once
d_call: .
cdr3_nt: TGCGCCAGCAGCTTGGGACAGGAGATCTCTGGAAACACCATATATTTT
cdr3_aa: CASSLGQEISGNTIYF

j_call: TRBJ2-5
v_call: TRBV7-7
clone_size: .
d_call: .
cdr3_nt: TGTGCCAGCAGCTTCGGGGGATCTGCGGAGACCCAGTACTTC
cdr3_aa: CASSFGGSAETQYF

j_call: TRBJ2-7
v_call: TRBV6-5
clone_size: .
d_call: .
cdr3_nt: TGTGCCAGCAGTCCTTCGACGTCGGGTGGCGAGCAGTACTTC
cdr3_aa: CASSPSTSGGEQYF

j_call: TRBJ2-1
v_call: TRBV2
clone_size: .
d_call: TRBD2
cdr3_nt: TGTGCCAGCAGAACCGGGACTAGCGGGGGGGACAATGAGCAGTTCTTC
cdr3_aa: CASRTGTSGGDNEQFF

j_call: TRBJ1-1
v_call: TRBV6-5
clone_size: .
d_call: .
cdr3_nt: TGTGCCAGCAGTTACTCAAGGACACTTCTGAACACTGAAGCTTTCTTT
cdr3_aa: CASSYSRTLLNTEAFF

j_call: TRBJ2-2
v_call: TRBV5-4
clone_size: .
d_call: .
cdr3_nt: TGTGCCAGCAGCTTGCGGGACACCGGGGAGCTGTTTTTT
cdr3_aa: CASSLRDTGELFF

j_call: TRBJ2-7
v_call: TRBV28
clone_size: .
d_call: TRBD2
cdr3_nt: TGTGCCAGCAGTTTATACCTAGCGGCGGCGGGTCCCGAGCAGTACTTC
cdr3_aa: CASSLYLAAAGPEQYF

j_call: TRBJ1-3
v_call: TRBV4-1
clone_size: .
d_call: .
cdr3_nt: TGCGCCAGCAGCCAGACACCGAGCTCTGGAAACACCATATATTTT
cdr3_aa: CASSQTPSSGNTIYF

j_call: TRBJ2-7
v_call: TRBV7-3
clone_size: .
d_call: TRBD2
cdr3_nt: TGTGCCAGCAGCTTAACGTCGGGGGCTAGCGGGGGCCCCTACGAGCAGTACTTC
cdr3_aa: CASSLTSGASGGPYEQYF

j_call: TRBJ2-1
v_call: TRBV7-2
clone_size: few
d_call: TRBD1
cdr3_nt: TGTGCCAGCAGCTTAGTGGGGCCGGGACAGGGCGCCGTGTTCTTC
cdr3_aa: CASSLVGPGQGAVFF

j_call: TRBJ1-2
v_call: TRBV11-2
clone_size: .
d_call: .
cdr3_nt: TGTGCCAGCAGCCCCCCACGGGTGGGAGCTAACTATGGCTACACCTTC
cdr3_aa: CASSPPRVGANYGYTF

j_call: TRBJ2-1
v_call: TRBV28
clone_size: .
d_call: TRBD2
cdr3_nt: TGTGCCAGTTGCCCCGCAGGGACTAGGAATGAGCAGTTCTTC
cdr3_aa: CASCPAGTRNEQFF

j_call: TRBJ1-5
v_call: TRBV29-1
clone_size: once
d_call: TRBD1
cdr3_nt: TGCAGCGTCGGACAGGGAAATCAGCCCCAGCATTTT
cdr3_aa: CSVGQGNQPQHF

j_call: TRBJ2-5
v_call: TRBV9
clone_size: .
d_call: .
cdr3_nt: TGTGCCAGCAGCGTACTAAGTCGCGGCCAAGAGACCCAGTACTTC
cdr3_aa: CASSVLSRGQETQYF

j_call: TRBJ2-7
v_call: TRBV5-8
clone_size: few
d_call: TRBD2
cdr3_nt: TGTGCCAGCAGCTCACTAGCGGGGGGCATCTACGAGCAGTACTTC
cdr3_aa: CASSSLAGGIYEQYF

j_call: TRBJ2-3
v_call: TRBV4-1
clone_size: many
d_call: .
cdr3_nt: TGCGCCAGCAGCCAGGACAGTAACACAGATACGCAGTATTTT
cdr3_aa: CASSQDSNTDTQYF

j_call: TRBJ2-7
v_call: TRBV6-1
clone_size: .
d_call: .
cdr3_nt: TGTGCCAGCAGACAGGTTGCCCACGAGCAGTACTTC
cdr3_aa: CASRQVAHEQYF

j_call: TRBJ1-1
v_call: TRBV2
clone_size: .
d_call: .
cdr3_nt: TGTGCCAGCAGTGCTGTTCAGGGGCTCGCTGAAGCTTTCTTT
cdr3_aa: CASSAVQGLAEAFF

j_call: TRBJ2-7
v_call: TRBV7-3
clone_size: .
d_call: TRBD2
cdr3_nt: TGTGCCAGCAGCTTAACGGGTAGCGGGAGCCCCTACGAGCAGTACTTC
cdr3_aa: CASSLTGSGSPYEQYF

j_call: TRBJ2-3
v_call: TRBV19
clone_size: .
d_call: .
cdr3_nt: TGTGCCAGTAGTAGCGGCACAGATACGCAGTATTTT
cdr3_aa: CASSSGTDTQYF

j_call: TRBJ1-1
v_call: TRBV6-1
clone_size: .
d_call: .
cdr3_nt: TGTGCCAGCAGTGAAGTAGTCACTATGAACACTGAAGCTTTCTTT
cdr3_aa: CASSEVVTMNTEAFF

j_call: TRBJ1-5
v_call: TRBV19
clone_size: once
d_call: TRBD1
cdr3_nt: TGTGCCAGTAGTATGTGGGGAGACAGGGCTCGGCAGCCCCAGCATTTT
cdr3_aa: CASSMWGDRARQPQHF

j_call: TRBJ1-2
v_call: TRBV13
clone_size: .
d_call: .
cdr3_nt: TGTGCCAGCAGCCTAGGGAGGGCAGAGACCTATGTCTACACCTTC
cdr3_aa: CASSLGRAETYVYTF

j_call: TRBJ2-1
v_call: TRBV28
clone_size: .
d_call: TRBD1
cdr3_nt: TGTGCCAGCTCTTATCAGGGGGCGGGCAATAACGAGCAGTTCTTC
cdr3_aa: CASSYQGAGNNEQFF

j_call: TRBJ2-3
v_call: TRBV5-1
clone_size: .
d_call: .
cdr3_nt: TGCGCCAGCAAAAGACAGACTAGCACAGATACGCAGTATTTT
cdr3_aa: CASKRQTSTDTQYF

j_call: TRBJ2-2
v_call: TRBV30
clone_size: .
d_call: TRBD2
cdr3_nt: TGTGCCTGGAGTCCGCCCGGACTAGCGGGAGCTGGCGGGGAGCTGTTTTTT
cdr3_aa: CAWSPPGLAGAGGELFF

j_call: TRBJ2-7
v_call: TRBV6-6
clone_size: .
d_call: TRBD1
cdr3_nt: TGTGCCAGCAGTTACTCGAGTGGGACAGGGCAATACGAGCAGTACTTC
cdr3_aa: CASSYSSGTGQYEQYF

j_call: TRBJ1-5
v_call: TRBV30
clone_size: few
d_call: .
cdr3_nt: TGTGCCTGGAGGGGAGGGGGTAATAGCAATCAGCCCCAGCATTTT
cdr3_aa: CAWRGGGNSNQPQHF

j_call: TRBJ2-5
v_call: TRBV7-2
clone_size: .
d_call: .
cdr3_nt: TGTGCCAGCAGCCCCACTAGCTTTCAAGAGACCCAGTACTTC
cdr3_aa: CASSPTSFQETQYF

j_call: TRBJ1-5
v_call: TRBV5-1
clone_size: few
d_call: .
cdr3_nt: TGCGCCAGCAGCTTGACGCCAGGGGAACAGCCCCAGCATTTT
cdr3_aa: CASSLTPGEQPQHF

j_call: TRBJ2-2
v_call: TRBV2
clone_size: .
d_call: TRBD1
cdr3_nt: TGTGCCAGCACGATTTCCGGGACAGGGAGGACCGAAGACACCGGGGAGCTGTTTTTT
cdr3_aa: CASTISGTGRTEDTGELFF

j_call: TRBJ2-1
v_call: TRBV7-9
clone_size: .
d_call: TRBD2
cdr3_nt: TGTGCCAGCAGCGGGACTAGCGGGGGGCTCAATGAGCAGTTCTTC
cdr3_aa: CASSGTSGGLNEQFF

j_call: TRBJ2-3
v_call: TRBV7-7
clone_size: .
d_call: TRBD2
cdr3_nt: TGTGCCAGCAGCTTGTATCCGGGACTAGCGGGAACAACGGATACGCAGTATTTT
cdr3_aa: CASSLYPGLAGTTDTQYF

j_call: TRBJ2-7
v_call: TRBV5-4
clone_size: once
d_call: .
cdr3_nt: TGTGCCAGCAGCTTGATTGGGGGAGGCAGCGAGCAGTACTTC
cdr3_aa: CASSLIGGGSEQYF

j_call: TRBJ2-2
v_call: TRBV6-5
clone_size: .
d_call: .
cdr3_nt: TGTGCCAGCAGTTCACCGAATTGGGAGCTGTTTTTT
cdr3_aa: CASSSPNWELFF

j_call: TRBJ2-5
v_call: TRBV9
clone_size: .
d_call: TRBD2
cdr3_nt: TGTGCCAGCAGCAAAGGACTAGCGGGGGAAGAGACCCAGTACTTC
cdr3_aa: CASSKGLAGEETQYF

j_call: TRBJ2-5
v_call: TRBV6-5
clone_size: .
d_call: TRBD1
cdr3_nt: TGTGCCAGCAGCGACAGGGACGGTTACGAGACCCAGTACTTC
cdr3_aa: CASSDRDGYETQYF

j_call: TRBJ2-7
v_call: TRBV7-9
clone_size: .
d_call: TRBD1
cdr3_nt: TGTGCCAGCAGCCCCGGGACAGGGCGGCGGGAGCAGTACTTC
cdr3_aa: CASSPGTGRREQYF

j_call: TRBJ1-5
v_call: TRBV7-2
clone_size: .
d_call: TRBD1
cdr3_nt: TGTGCCAGCAGCTTAACGGGACAGGGGGATCAGCCCCAGCATTTT
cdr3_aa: CASSLTGQGDQPQHF

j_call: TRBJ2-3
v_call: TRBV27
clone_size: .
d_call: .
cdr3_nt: TGTGCCAGCAGCCCGCGCCTAGCTAGTTTCGCAGATACGCAGTATTTT
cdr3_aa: CASSPRLASFADTQYF

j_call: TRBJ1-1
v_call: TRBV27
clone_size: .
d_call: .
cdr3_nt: TGTGCCAGCAGTTTTGGAGGTGGGACTGAAGCTTTCTTT
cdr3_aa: CASSFGGGTEAFF

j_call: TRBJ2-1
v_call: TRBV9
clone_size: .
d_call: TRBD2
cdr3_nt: TGTGCCAGCAGCGCAACCTTCCGGGACTATTGCAATGAGCAGTTCTTC
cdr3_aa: CASSATFRDYCNEQFF

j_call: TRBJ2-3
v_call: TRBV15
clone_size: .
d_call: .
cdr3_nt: TGTGCCACCAGCAGAGATAGGTCAGGCGCAGATACGCAGTATTTT
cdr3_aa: CATSRDRSGADTQYF